What follows are 9 T cell receptor beta chains derived from one specimen sequenced in a study of blood T cell repertoires in COVID-19. Generated by immunoSEQ multiplex PCR, the TCRdb table keeps only in-frame clones and is missing some. The top ten hold about 4.8% of the sample, which has roughly 41,000 clones, 70% to 90% seen once. The sample consisted of peripheral blood. The receptors were sampled from a human donor in a cohort sampled during active COVID-19.

The chain recombines TRBV21-1 with TRBJ2-5; TRBD2 is the table's D call, not checked against the DNA. TRBV21-1 counts as a pseudogene. The CDR3 consists of 11 residues. The CDR3 bases are TGTGCCACCCGGGGAAAAGAGACCCAGTACTTC. Translating it yields CATRGKETQYF.

The J gene is TRBJ2-7, the V gene TRBV6-1; the D gene is possibly TRBD1 (6 bases). CDR3 length equals 16 residues. V dropped 3 bases and J dropped 0 bases, with 15 bases sitting between them. Germline CDR1 reads MNHNS; CDR2 reads SASEGT. The CDR3 is CASSDSHREISYEQYF. DNA of the CDR3: TGTGCCAGCAGTGATTCACACAGGGAGATCTCCTACGAGCAGTACTTC.

A single count supports this clone. The rearrangement links TRBV28 to TRBJ2-1; 7 nucleotides agree with TRBD2. The CDR3 totals 12 residues. The V segment lost 9 bases and the J segment 6 bases; nucleotides outside the gene matches: 5. Germline-derived CDR1 and CDR2 are MDHEN and SYDVKM. The CDR3 DNA reads TGTGCCAGTTGGACGGGGGGCAATGAGCAGTTCTTC. Protein: CASWTGGNEQFF. Looking up the rest from reference TRBV28 and TRBJ2-1 gives the full variable domain: DVKVTQSSRYLVKRTGEKVFLECVQDMDHENMFWYRQDPGLGLRLIYFSYDVKMKEKGDIPEGYSVSREKKERFSLILESASTNQTSMYLCASWTGGNEQFFGPGTRLTVL.

V and J are TRBV14 and TRBJ2-7, with 7 positions matching TRBD2. With V trimmed by 4 bases and J by 4 bases, 19 bases remained unmatched. This CDR3 spans 18 amino acids. CDR1 and CDR2 from the germline V gene are SGHDN and FVKESK. DNA of the CDR3: TGTGCCAGCAGCCCCCCTGGGACGGGAGGCCCCCTTTCTTACGAGCAGTACTTC. It codes for CASSPPGTGGPLSYEQYF. Full variable domain (missing parts from reference TRBV14 and TRBJ2-7): EAGVTQFPSHSVIEKGQTVTLRCDPISGHDNLYWYRRVMGKEIKFLLHFVKESKQDESGMPNNRFLAERTGGTYSTLKVQPAELEDSGVYFCASSPPGTGGPLSYEQYFGPGTRLTVT.

The rearrangement uses TRBV2 and TRBJ1-5; D is unclear. The germline V gene has CDR1 SNHLY and CDR2 FYNNEI. Trimming shortened V by 2 bases and J by 1 base, and 9 bases separated the two germline ends. This CDR3 comprises 15 residues. This CDR3 is CASSETGFSNQPQHF. The CDR3 bases are TGTGCCAGCAGTGAAACGGGTTTCAGCAATCAGCCCCAGCATTTT.

This chain connects TRBV27 to TRBJ2-1, with 10 bases matching TRBD2. Losses at the gene ends were 1 base for V and 4 bases for J; bases not matched to a gene: 4. Germline V gene sequence: CDR1 MNHEY, CDR2 SMNVEV (reference sequence). This CDR3 is built from 16 residues. In DNA, the CDR3 is TGTGCCAGCAGTTTATACCCTAGCGGGAGTTACAATGAGCAGTTCTTC. Its protein is CASSLYPSGSYNEQFF.

The J gene is TRBJ1-5, the V gene TRBV2, with TRBD1 as a possible D gene (5 bases). The germline gives CDR1 SNHLY, CDR2 FYNNEI. Deletions cut 4 bases from V and 3 bases from J, with 13 bases between. CDR3 length equals 15 residues. CDR3 coding DNA: TGTGCCAGCAGTGTGGAGGGGCCCCCCAATCAGCCCCAGCATTTT. This encodes CASSVEGPPNQPQHF.

The J gene is TRBJ1-2, the V gene TRBV27, with D unclear. This CDR3 contains 13 residues. Germline-derived CDR1 and CDR2 are MNHEY and SMNVEV (reference sequence). V dropped 6 bases and J dropped 3 bases, with 11 bases sitting between them. CDR3 sequence reads: CASRNGEDYGYTF. CDR3 nucleotide sequence: TGTGCCAGCAGGAACGGGGAGGACTATGGCTACACCTTC.

J is TRBJ1-1 and V is TRBV7-9; D uncertain. Trimming shortened V by 3 bases and J by 1 base, and 12 bases separated the two germline ends. There are 15 residues in the CDR3. Germline CDR1 is SEHNR and CDR2 is FQNEAQ (reference sequence). The CDR3 DNA sequence: TGTGCCAGCAGCTTTACAGACGCCAAGAACACTGAAGCTTTCTTT. It codes for CASSFTDAKNTEAFF.